This T cell receptor (beta chain) derives from a study of OX40 agonist ivuxolimab in advanced cancers. Looking at the study overall: The dose-escalation group included hepatocellular carcinoma, melanoma, renal cell carcinoma and head and neck cancer. Eligibility admitted prior anti-PD-1, anti-PD-L1 or anti-CTLA-4 therapy; roughly 37% had some. Study-wide results and caveats: Researchers report that CD8+ T cells had, on average, more expanded clones than CD4+.

The repertoire was sequenced with immunoSEQ multiplex PCR; TCRdb's copy has only in-frame clones and lacks some. The data hold under 95,000 clones, with around nine tenths observed a single time. This CDR3 region has 14 residues. Germline-derived CDR1 and CDR2 are SGHRS and YFSETQ. Trimming took 7 bases from V and 0 from J, leaving 11 bases between them. Concerning this clone: Its cognate antigen is unknown.

This clonotype was sampled from an adult with an advanced solid tumor such as melanoma, head and neck, liver or kidney cancer. Material: CD4+ or CD8+ T cells sorted from blood, obtained in a trial of the OX40 agonist ivuxolimab. The J gene is TRBJ2-1, the V gene TRBV5-1; D is uncertain. The CDR3 DNA reads as TGCGCCAGCCTAGGTGGTTACTCCTACAATGAGCAGTTCTTC. Residues: CASLGGYSYNEQFF. The whole variable domain, remainder taken from reference TRBV5-1 and TRBJ2-1, is KAGVTQTPRYLIKTRGQQVTLSCSPISGHRSVSWYQQTPGQGLQFLFEYFSETQRNKGNFPGRFSGRQFSNSRSEMNVSTLELGDSALYLCASLGGYSYNEQFFGPGTRLTVL.